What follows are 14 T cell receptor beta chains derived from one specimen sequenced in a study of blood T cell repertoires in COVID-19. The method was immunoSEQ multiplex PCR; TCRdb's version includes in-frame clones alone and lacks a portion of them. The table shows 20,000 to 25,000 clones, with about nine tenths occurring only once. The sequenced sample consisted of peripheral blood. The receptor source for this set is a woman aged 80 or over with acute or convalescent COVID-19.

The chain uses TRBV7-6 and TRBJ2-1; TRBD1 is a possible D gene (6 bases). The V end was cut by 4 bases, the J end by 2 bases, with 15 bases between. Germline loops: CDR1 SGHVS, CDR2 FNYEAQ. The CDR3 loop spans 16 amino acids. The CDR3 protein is CASSSLGGEAYNEQFF. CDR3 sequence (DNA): TGTGCCAGCAGCTCCTTAGGGGGAGAAGCCTACAATGAGCAGTTCTTC.

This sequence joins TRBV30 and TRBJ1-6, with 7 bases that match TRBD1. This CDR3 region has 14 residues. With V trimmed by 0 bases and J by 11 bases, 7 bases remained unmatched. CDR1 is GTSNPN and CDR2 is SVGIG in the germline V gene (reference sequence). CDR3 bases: TGTGCCTGGAGTGTGGACAGGAGTCGGACACCCCTCCACTTT. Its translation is CAWSVDRSRTPLHF.

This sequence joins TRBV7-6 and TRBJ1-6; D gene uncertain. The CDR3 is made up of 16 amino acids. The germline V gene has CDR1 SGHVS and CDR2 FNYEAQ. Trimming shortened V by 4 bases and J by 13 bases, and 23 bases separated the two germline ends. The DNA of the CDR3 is TGTGCCAGCAGCTCTCAAGAGGGAGGAGACCTGACGCCCCTCCACTTT. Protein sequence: CASSSQEGGDLTPLHF.

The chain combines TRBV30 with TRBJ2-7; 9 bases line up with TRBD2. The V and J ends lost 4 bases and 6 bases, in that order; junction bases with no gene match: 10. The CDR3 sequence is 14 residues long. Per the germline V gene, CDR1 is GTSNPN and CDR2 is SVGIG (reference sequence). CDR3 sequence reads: CAWIRGGRAGEQYF. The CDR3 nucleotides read TGTGCCTGGATAAGGGGCGGGAGGGCCGGCGAGCAGTACTTC.

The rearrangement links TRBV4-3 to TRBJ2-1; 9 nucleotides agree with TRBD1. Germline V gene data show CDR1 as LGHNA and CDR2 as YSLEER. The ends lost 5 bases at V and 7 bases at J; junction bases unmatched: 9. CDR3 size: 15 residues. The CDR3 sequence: CASSILGQGGNEQFF. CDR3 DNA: TGCGCCAGCAGCATATTGGGACAGGGAGGAAATGAGCAGTTCTTC.

The CDR3 coding sequence is TGCGCCAGGAAGGGGACTAGATTGGCAAATGAGCAGTTCTTC. Amino acids: CARKGTRLANEQFF. This chain joins TRBV23-1 and TRBJ2-1; 8 bases agree with TRBD2. TRBV23-1 is an open reading frame, and its role is uncertain. The CDR3 length is 14 residues. After removal of 9 bases from V and 7 bases from J, the junction contained 11 bases not matched to a gene.

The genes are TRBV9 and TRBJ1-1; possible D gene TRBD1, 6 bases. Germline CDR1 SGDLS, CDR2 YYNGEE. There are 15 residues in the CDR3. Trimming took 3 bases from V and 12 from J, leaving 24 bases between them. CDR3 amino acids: CASSAGRGGAGGTFF. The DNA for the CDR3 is TGTGCCAGCAGCGCCGGTAGGGGGGGCGCGGGGGGAACTTTCTTT.

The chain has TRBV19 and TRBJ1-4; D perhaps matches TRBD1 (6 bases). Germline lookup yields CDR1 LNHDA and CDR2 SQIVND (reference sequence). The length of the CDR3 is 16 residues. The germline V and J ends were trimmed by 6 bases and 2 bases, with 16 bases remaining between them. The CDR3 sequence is CASSPPRQGTNEKLFF. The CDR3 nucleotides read TGTGCCAGTAGCCCCCCCAGGCAGGGGACTAATGAAAAACTGTTTTTT.

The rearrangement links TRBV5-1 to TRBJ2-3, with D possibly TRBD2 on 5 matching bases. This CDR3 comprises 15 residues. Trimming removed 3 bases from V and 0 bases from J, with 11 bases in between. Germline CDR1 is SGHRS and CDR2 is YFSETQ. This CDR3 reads CASSSIAISTDTQYF. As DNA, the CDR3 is TGCGCCAGCAGCTCCATAGCGATCAGCACAGATACGCAGTATTTT.

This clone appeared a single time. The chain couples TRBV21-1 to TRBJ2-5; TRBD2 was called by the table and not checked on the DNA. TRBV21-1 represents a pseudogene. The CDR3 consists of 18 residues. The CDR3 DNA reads TGTGCCAGCAGCAAGATGCAACAGGGAGGGCAGTACCAAGAGACCCAGTACTTC. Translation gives CASSKMQQGGQYQETQYF.

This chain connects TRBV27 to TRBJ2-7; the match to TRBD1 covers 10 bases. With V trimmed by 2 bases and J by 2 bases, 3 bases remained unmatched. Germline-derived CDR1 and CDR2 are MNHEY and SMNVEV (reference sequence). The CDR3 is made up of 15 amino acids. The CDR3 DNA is TGTGCCAGCAGTTTAGTTGGACAGGGGGCCTACGAGCAGTACTTC. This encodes CASSLVGQGAYEQYF.

CDR3 residues: CAWSTPFERYTQYF. As DNA, the CDR3 is TGTGCCTGGAGTACTCCCTTCGAACGGTATACGCAGTATTTT. V and J are TRBV30 and TRBJ2-3; no clear D gene. This CDR3 is built from 14 residues. Germline V gene lookup returns CDR1 GTSNPN and CDR2 SVGIG (reference sequence). Deletions cut 2 bases from V and 7 bases from J, with 16 bases between. The full variable domain, completed using reference TRBV30 and TRBJ2-3, is SQTIHQWPATLVQPVGSPLSLECTVEGTSNPNLYWYRQAAGRGLQLLFYSVGIGQISSEVPQNLSASRPQDRQFILSSKKLLLSDSGFYLCAWSTPFERYTQYFGPGTRLTVL.

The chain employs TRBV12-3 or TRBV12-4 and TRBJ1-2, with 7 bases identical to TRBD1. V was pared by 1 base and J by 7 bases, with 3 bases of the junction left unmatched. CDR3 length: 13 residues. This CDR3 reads CASSLGQGFGYTF. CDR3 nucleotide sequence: TGTGCCAGCAGTTTAGGACAGGGATTTGGCTACACCTTC.

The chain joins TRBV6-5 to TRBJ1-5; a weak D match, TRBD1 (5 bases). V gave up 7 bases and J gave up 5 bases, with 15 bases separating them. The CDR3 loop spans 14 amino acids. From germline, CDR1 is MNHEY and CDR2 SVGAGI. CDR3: CASIAGTSHQPQHF. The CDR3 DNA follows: TGTGCCAGCATCGCGGGGACCTCGCATCAGCCCCAGCATTTT.